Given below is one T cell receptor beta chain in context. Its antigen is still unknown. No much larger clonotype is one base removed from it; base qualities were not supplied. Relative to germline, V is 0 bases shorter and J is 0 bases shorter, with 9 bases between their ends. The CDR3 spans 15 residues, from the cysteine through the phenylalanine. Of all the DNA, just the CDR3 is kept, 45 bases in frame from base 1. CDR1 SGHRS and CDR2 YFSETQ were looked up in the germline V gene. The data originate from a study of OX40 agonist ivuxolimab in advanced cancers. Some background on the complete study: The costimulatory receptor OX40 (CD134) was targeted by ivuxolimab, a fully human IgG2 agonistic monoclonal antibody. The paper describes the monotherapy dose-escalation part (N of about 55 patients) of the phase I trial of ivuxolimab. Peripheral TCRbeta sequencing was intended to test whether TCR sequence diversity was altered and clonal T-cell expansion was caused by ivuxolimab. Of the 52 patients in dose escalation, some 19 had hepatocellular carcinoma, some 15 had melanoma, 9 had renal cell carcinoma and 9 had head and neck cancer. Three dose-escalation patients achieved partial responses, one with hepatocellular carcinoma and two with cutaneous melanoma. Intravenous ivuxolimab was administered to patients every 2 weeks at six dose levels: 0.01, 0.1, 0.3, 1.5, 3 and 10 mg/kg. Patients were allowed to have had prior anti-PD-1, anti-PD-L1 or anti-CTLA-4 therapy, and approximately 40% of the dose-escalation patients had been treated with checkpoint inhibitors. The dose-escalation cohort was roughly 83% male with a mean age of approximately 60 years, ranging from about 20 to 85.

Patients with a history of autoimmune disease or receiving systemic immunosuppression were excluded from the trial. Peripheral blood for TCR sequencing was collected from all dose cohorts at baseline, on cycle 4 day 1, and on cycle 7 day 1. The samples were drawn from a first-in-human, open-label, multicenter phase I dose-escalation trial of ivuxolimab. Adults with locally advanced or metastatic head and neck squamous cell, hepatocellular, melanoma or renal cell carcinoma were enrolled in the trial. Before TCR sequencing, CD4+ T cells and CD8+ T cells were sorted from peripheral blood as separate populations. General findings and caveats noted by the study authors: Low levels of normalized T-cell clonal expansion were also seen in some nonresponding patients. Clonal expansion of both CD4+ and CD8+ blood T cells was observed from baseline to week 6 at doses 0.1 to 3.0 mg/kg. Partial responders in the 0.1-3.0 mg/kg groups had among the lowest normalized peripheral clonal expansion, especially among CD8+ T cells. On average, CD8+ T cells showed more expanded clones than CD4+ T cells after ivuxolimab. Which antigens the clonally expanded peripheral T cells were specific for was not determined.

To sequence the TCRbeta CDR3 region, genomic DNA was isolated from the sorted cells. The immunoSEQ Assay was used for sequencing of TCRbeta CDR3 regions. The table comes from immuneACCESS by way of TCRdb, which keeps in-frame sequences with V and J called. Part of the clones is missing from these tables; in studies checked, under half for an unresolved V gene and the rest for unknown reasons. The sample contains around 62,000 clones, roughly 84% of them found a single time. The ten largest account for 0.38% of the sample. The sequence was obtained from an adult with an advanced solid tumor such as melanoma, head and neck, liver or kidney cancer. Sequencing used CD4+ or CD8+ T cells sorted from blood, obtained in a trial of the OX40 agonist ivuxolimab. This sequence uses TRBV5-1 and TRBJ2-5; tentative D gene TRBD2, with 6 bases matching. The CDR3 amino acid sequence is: CASSLAPSDQETQYF. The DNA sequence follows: TGCGCCAGCAGCTTGGCCCCTAGCGACCAAGAGACCCAGTACTTC.